These 25 T cell receptor beta chains came from one sample sequenced in a study of T cells in Graves' hyperthyroidism and ophthalmopathy. It was RNA transcripts that yielded the amplified TCR beta CDR3 regions. Primed by the HTBI set, a first-round RT-PCR was run on the TCR CDR3. TCRdb re-analysed the multiplex PCR reads in MiXCR, keeping a single row per CDR3 protein. The top ten clones hold approximately 9.9% of a sample with roughly 380,000 distinct CDR3 sequences, roughly 13% of them seen once. Sequencing input: blood. The receptors come from an older woman with Graves' hyperthyroidism.

This chain joins TRBV12-5 and TRBJ2-2; D is uncertain. The CDR3 consists of 15 residues. Germline CDR1 and CDR2: LGHNT and FRNRAP. V was pared by 5 bases and J by 6 bases, with 16 bases between. The CDR3 nucleotides are TGTGCTAGTGGTCCCCCTAACGGCGGATCCGGGGAGCTGTTTTTT. Its translation: CASGPPNGGSGELFF. The full variable domain, rest sourced from reference TRBV12-5 and TRBJ2-2, is DARVTQTPRHKVTEMGQEVTMRCQPILGHNTVFWYRQTMMQGLELLAYFRNRAPLDDSGMPKDRFSAEMPDATLATLKIQPSEPRDSAVYFCASGPPNGGSGELFFGEGSRLTVL.

At least ten counts were recorded for this clonotype. This chain connects TRBV6-5 to TRBJ1-1, with D unresolved. Germline values: CDR1 MNHEY, CDR2 SVGAGI. The germline V and J ends were trimmed by 0 bases and 4 bases, with 12 bases remaining between them. This CDR3 region has 15 residues. CDR3 region: CASSYSIWGGTEAFF. The CDR3 region has the DNA TGTGCCAGCAGTTACTCGATTTGGGGAGGCACTGAAGCTTTCTTT.

This clonotype was picked up many times. The CDR3 region has the DNA TGCGCCAGCAGCCAGGGGACAGGGGGCCTGAACACTGAAGCTTTCTTT. Protein product: CASSQGTGGLNTEAFF. This chain links TRBV4-1 with TRBJ1-1, with 12 bases identical to TRBD1. There are 16 residues in the CDR3. Trimming at V came to 3 bases and at J to 0 bases, leaving 2 bases not matched to a gene. Germline lookup yields CDR1 MGHRA and CDR2 YSYEKL.

The chain links TRBV5-1 to TRBJ1-1; TRBD1 aligns across 8 bases. The germline CDR1 and CDR2 sequences are SGHRS and YFSETQ. The CDR3 has 15 amino acids. V was clipped by 4 bases and J by 5 bases; unmatched bases: 10. CDR3 DNA: TGCGCCAGCAGCGGTGGACAGGGCCGGTTGACTGAAGCTTTCTTT. As protein: CASSGGQGRLTEAFF. Drawing the rest from reference TRBV5-1 and TRBJ1-1, the complete variable domain is KAGVTQTPRYLIKTRGQQVTLSCSPISGHRSVSWYQQTPGQGLQFLFEYFSETQRNKGNFPGRFSGRQFSNSRSEMNVSTLELGDSALYLCASSGGQGRLTEAFFGQGTRLTVV.

This clonotype has ten or more counts. The genes are TRBV18 and TRBJ2-7; D is perhaps TRBD1 (6 bases). V was clipped by 0 bases and J by 3 bases, with 9 bases between them. This CDR3 has 14 residues. CDR1 and CDR2 (germline): KGHSH, LQKENI. Here the CDR3 DNA reads TGTGCCAGCTCACCACCAGGACAGTTCTACGAGCAGTACTTC. It yields the protein CASSPPGQFYEQYF.

This clonotype was seen at least ten times. The chain is built from TRBV30 and TRBJ2-1; D may be TRBD2 (5 bases). CDR3 length: 12 residues. The V and J ends lost 1 base and 4 bases respectively, with 5 bases between them. The germline CDR1 and CDR2 sequences are GTSNPN and SVGIG (reference sequence). CDR3: CAWSGTYNEQFF. CDR3 bases: TGTGCCTGGAGTGGGACTTACAATGAGCAGTTCTTC.

The sample holds a few counts of this clonotype. The rearrangement uses TRBV25-1 and TRBJ2-1; 8 bases match TRBD2. V was clipped by 2 bases and J by 6 bases; unmatched bases: 15. The germline CDR1 and CDR2 sequences are MGHDK and SYGVNS. The CDR3 contains 18 residues. The CDR3 protein is CASSEVAGGVLLGNEQFF. In nucleotides, the CDR3 is TGTGCCAGCAGTGAAGTGGCGGGAGGCGTTCTACTGGGCAATGAGCAGTTCTTC.

This clonotype showed up many times. V usage is TRBV12-3 or TRBV12-4 and J usage is TRBJ2-5, with unresolved D. V dropped 7 bases and J dropped 4 bases, with 4 bases sitting between them. The CDR3 totals 10 residues. This CDR3 reads CASMGETQYF. As DNA, the CDR3 is TGTGCCAGCATGGGAGAGACCCAGTACTTC.

The sample holds many counts of this clonotype. The J gene is TRBJ1-2, the V gene TRBV6-1; D not resolved. The CDR3 length is 13 residues. V was cut by 4 bases and J by 2 bases, with 8 bases left in between. CDR1 MNHNS and CDR2 SASEGT come from the germline V gene. CDR3 residues: CASSGQENYGYTF. The DNA for the CDR3 is TGTGCCAGCAGTGGGCAGGAAAACTATGGCTACACCTTC.

The chain recombines TRBV11-2 with TRBJ2-2; 7 bases are shared with TRBD1. V lost 5 bases to trimming and J lost 7 bases; unmatched junction nucleotides: 4. Germline CDR1 is SGHAT and CDR2 is FQNNGV. This CDR3 region has 13 residues. CDR3: CASSHSGGGELFF. CDR3 DNA: TGTGCCAGCAGCCATTCAGGGGGCGGGGAGCTGTTTTTT. The full variable domain, with the rest looked up from reference TRBV11-2 and TRBJ2-2, is EAGVAQSPRYKIIEKRQSVAFWCNPISGHATLYWYQQILGQGPKLLIQFQNNGVVDDSQLPKDRFSAERLKGVDSTLKIQPAKLEDSAVYLCASSHSGGGELFFGEGSRLTVL.

The chain uses TRBV20-1 and TRBJ1-2, with D possibly TRBD1 on 6 matching bases. The germline gives CDR1 DFQATT, CDR2 SNEGSKA (reference sequence). The CDR3 runs 11 residues. Deletions cut 5 bases from V and 4 bases from J, with 8 bases between. In DNA, the CDR3 is TGCAGTGCTGCGGACAGCTATGGCTACACCTTC. It codes for CSAADSYGYTF.

This clonotype was counted a few times. CDR3 coding DNA: TGTGCCAGTAGTATTGGGCGACTAGCGGGGTCCGGGCAGTTCTTC. This gives the protein CASSIGRLAGSGQFF. This chain links TRBV19 with TRBJ2-1, with 11 nucleotides matching TRBD2. V shed 3 bases, J shed 12 bases, and the junction held 10 bases outside the gene matches. The CDR3 runs 15 residues. The germline V gene encodes CDR1 LNHDA and CDR2 SQIVND (reference sequence).

The chain links TRBV19 to TRBJ1-4; D might be TRBD1 (6 bases). CDR3 length: 13 residues. Germline values: CDR1 LNHDA, CDR2 SQIVND (reference sequence). Trimming cost V 5 bases and J 11 bases, with 15 bases left between them. The CDR3 nucleotides read TGTGCCAGTAGTCAGGGCAGGGGTTGGAAACTGTTTTTT. Encoded protein: CASSQGRGWKLFF.

This clonotype was counted many times. The J gene is TRBJ1-6, the V gene TRBV2; 12 bases fit TRBD1. CDR1 SNHLY and CDR2 FYNNEI come from the germline V gene. J lost 9 bases, V lost 6 bases, and 6 bases had no gene match. The CDR3 spans 15 residues. The chain's CDR3 is CASSLAGQGASPLHF. CDR3 DNA: TGTGCCAGCAGCCTCGCGGGACAGGGGGCTTCACCCCTCCACTTT.

This clonotype was recorded many times. This CDR3 reads CASSLPGQPQHF. DNA of the CDR3: TGTGCCAGCAGCCTCCCGGGGCAGCCCCAGCATTTT. J is TRBJ1-5 and V is TRBV28; D not certain. Germline CDR1 reads MDHEN; CDR2 reads SYDVKM. This CDR3 comprises 12 residues. Trimming removed 6 bases at V and 7 bases at J, with 10 bases between. Supplemented by reference TRBV28 and TRBJ1-5, the full variable domain reads DVKVTQSSRYLVKRTGEKVFLECVQDMDHENMFWYRQDPGLGLRLIYFSYDVKMKEKGDIPEGYSVSREKKERFSLILESASTNQTSMYLCASSLPGQPQHFGDGTRLSIL.

Ten or more counts support this clonotype. The chain couples TRBV10-3 to TRBJ2-2; D gene uncertain. V dropped 2 bases and J dropped 4 bases, with 8 bases sitting between them. The CDR3 totals 14 residues. Germline lookup yields CDR1 ENHRY and CDR2 SYGVKD. In DNA, the CDR3 is TGTGCCATCAGTGAGAGATCTAGCACCGGGGAGCTGTTTTTT. This translates into CAISERSSTGELFF.

This clonotype has at least ten counts. This sequence joins TRBV19 and TRBJ2-3, with D unclear. The CDR3 spans 12 residues. The germline CDR1 and CDR2 sequences are LNHDA and SQIVND (reference sequence). Deletions cut 3 bases from V and 1 base from J, with 2 bases between. In DNA form, the CDR3 reads TGTGCCAGTAGTATGGGCACAGATACGCAGTATTTT. Residues: CASSMGTDTQYF.

The rearrangement uses TRBV20-1 and TRBJ1-5; unclear D gene. Trimming took off 0 bases at V and 12 bases at J, with 15 bases between the two ends. The CDR3 is 13 amino acids. CDR1 and CDR2 (germline): DFQATT, SNEGSKA (reference sequence). The CDR3 coding sequence is TGCAGTGCTAGAGATCACAGCAATCAGTTCCAGCATTTT. Protein product: CSARDHSNQFQHF.

The sample holds a few counts of this clonotype. The chain combines TRBV18 with TRBJ1-1, with 9 bases identical to TRBD1. V lost 0 bases and J lost 0; bases outside the gene matches: 5. The CDR3 contains 17 residues. The germline V gene has CDR1 KGHSH and CDR2 LQKENI. The CDR3 reads CASSPPGQGVMNTEAFF. DNA for the CDR3: TGTGCCAGCTCACCACCGGGACAGGGCGTTATGAACACTGAAGCTTTCTTT. The full variable domain, its missing parts supplied by reference TRBV18 and TRBJ1-1, is NAGVMQNPRHLVRRRGQEARLRCSPMKGHSHVYWYRQLPEEGLKFMVYLQKENIIDESGMPKERFSAEFPKEGPSILRIQQVVRGDSAAYFCASSPPGQGVMNTEAFFGQGTRLTVV.

The rearrangement uses TRBV30 and TRBJ2-2; possible D gene TRBD2, 6 bases. CDR3 length: 16 residues. Trimming removed 3 bases from V and 0 bases from J, with 14 bases in between. The germline CDR1 and CDR2 sequences are GTSNPN and SVGIG (reference sequence). The DNA of the CDR3 is TGTGCCTGGAGCTATCTAGCGCCCGCGAACACCGGGGAGCTGTTTTTT. This gives the protein CAWSYLAPANTGELFF.

This clonotype was seen ten or more times. The rearrangement uses TRBV7-6 and TRBJ1-2; TRBD1 matches at 12 bases. The CDR3 covers 17 residues. The V segment lost 5 bases and the J segment 6 bases; nucleotides outside the gene matches: 13. CDR1 and CDR2 from the germline V gene are SGHVS and FNYEAQ. CDR3 sequence: CASSAEPPGQGAHGYTF. In nucleotides, the CDR3 is TGTGCCAGCAGCGCTGAACCTCCGGGACAGGGGGCCCATGGCTACACCTTC.

The V gene is TRBV30, the J gene TRBJ2-2; 8 bases fit TRBD2. From germline, CDR1 is GTSNPN and CDR2 SVGIG (reference sequence). The CDR3 is made up of 15 amino acids. Losses at the gene ends were 8 bases for V and 5 bases for J; bases not matched to a gene: 13. The CDR3 loop reads CARTGTRLGTGELFF. CDR3 nucleotide sequence: TGTGCCCGTACCGGGACTAGGTTAGGTACCGGGGAGCTGTTTTTT.

This clonotype came up many times. This CDR3 reads CASSLYETSIYEQYF. The CDR3 DNA is TGTGCCAGCAGCTTGTACGAGACTAGCATCTACGAGCAGTACTTC. The V call is TRBV5-4, the J call TRBJ2-7, with 7 nucleotides matching TRBD2. CDR1 and CDR2 (germline): SGHNT, YYREEE (reference sequence). After removal of 1 base from V and 3 bases from J, the junction contained 7 bases not matched to a gene. This CDR3 spans 15 amino acids. Variable domain in full (rest from reference TRBV5-4 and TRBJ2-7): ETGVTQSPTHLIKTRGQQVTLRCSSQSGHNTVSWYQQALGQGPQFIFQYYREEENGRGNFPPRFSGLQFPNYSSELNVNALELDDSALYLCASSLYETSIYEQYFGPGTRLTVT.

In its sample, this clonotype was seen many times. V is TRBV7-9 and J is TRBJ1-4; D remains unclear. Per germline, CDR1 SEHNR and CDR2 FQNEAQ (reference sequence). The CDR3 is 13 residues long. V was clipped by 4 bases and J by 10 bases, with 13 bases between them. The CDR3 region is CASSSGRLGKLFF. For the CDR3, the DNA is TGTGCCAGCAGCTCTGGACGGCTGGGAAAACTGTTTTTT. Combining the CDR3 with reference TRBV7-9 and TRBJ1-4 gives the whole variable domain DTGVSQNPRHKITKRGQNVTFRCDPISEHNRLYWYRQTLGQGPEFLTYFQNEAQLEKSRLLSDRFSAERPKGSFSTLEIQRTEQGDSAMYLCASSSGRLGKLFFGSGTQLSVL.

This clonotype has at least ten counts. The chain links TRBV27 to TRBJ2-3, with TRBD2 as a possible D gene (5 bases). The CDR3 has 16 amino acids. Per the germline V gene, CDR1 is MNHEY and CDR2 is SMNVEV (reference sequence). V was pared by 5 bases and J by 2 bases, with 17 bases between. The CDR3 is CASSPLGRALTDTQYF. The CDR3 DNA reads TGTGCCAGCAGTCCCCTAGGGCGGGCCCTCACAGATACGCAGTATTTT.